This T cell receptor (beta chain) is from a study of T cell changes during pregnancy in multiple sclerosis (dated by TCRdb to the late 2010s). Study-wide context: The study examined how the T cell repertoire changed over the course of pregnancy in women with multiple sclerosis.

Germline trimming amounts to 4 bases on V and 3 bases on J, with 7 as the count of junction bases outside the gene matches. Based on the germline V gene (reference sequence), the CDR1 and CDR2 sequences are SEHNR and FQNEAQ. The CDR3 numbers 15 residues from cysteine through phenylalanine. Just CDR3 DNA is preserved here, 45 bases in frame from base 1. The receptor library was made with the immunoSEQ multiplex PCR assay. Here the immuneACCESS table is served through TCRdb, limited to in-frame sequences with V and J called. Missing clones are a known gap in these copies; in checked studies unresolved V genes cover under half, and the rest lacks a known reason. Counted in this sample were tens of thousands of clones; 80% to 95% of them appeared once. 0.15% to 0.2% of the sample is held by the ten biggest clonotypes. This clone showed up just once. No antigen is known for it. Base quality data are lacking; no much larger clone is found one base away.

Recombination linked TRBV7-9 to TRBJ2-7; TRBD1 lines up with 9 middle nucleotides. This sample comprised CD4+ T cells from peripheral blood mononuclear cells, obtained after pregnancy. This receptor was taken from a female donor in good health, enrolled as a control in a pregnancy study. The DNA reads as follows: TGTGCCAGCAGCTCCGCCGGGACAGGGATCTACGAGCAGTACTTC. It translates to CASSSAGTGIYEQYF. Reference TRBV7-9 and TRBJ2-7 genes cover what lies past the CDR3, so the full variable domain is DTGVSQNPRHKITKRGQNVTFRCDPISEHNRLYWYRQTLGQGPEFLTYFQNEAQLEKSRLLSDRFSAERPKGSFSTLEIQRTEQGDSAMYLCASSSAGTGIYEQYFGPGTRLTVT.